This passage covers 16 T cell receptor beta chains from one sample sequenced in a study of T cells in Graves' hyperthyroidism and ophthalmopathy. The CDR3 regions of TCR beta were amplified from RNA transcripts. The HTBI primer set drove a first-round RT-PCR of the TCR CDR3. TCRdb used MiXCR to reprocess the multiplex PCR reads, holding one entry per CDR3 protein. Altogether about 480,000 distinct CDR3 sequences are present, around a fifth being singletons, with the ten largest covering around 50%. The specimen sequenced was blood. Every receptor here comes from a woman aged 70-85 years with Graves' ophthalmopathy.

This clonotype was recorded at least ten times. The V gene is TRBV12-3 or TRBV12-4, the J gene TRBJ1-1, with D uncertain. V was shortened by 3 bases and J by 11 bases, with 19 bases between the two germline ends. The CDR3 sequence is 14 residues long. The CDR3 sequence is CASSFWLDGSVAFF. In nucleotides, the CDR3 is TGTGCCAGCAGTTTCTGGCTTGATGGTAGTGTCGCTTTCTTT.

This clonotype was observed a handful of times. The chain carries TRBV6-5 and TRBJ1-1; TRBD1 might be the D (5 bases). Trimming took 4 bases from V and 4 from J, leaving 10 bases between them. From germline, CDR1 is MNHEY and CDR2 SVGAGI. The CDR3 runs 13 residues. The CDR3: CASSWGGSTEAFF. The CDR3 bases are TGTGCCAGCAGTTGGGGCGGTAGCACTGAAGCTTTCTTT.

CDR3 amino acids: CASSPSPGGNTEAFF. In DNA, the CDR3 is TGTGCCAGCAGCCCCTCCCCAGGGGGGAACACTGAAGCTTTCTTT. J is TRBJ1-1 and V is TRBV7-2; 7 bases fit TRBD1. Trimming cost V 5 bases and J 1 base; bases outside gene matches: 7. This CDR3 spans 15 amino acids. Germline CDR1 and CDR2: SGHTA and FQGNSA.

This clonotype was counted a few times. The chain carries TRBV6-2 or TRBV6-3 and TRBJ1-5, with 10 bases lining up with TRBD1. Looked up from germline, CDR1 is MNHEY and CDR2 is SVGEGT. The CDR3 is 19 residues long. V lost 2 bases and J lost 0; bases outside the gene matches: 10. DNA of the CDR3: TGTGCCAGCAGTTACAAGAGGGACAGGGGAACTTATAGCAATCAGCCCCAGCATTTT. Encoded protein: CASSYKRDRGTYSNQPQHF.

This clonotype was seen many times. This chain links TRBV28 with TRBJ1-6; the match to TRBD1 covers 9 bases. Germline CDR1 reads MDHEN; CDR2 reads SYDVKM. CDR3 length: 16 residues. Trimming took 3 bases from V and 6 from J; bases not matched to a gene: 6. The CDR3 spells CASSFVQGAGNSPLHF. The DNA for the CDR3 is TGTGCCAGCAGTTTTGTACAGGGGGCCGGTAATTCACCCCTCCACTTT.

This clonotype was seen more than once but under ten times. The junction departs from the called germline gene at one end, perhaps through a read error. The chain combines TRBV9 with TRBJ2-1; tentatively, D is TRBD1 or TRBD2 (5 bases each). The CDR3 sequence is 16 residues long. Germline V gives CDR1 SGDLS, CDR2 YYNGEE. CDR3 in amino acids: CASSAHRQHSYNEQFF. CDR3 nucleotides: TGTGCCAGTAGCGCACACCGACAGCACTCCTACAATGAGCAGTTCTTC.

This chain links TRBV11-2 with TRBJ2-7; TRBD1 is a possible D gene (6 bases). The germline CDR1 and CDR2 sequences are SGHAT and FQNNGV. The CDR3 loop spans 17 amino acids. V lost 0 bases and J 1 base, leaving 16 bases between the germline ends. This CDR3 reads CASSLELMQGHSYEQYF. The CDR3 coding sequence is TGTGCCAGCAGCTTAGAGTTGATGCAGGGGCATTCCTACGAGCAGTACTTC.

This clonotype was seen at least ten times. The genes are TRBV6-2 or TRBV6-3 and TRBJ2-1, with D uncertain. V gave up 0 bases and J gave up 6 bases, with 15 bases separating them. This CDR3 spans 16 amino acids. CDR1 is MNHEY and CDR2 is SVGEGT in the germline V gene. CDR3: CASSYSRVSITNEQFF. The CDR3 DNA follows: TGTGCCAGCAGTTACTCTAGAGTATCCATAACCAATGAGCAGTTCTTC.

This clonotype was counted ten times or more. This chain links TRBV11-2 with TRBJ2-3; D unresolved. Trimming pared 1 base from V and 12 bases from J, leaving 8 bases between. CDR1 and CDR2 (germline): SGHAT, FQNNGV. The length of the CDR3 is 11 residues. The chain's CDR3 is CASSLGPRQYF. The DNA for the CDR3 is TGTGCCAGCAGCTTAGGACCCCGCCAGTATTTT.

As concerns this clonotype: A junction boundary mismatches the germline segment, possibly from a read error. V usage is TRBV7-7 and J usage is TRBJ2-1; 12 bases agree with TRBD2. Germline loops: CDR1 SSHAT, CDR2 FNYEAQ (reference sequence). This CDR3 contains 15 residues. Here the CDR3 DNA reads TGTGCTAGCAGCTTGGAGACTAGCGGGAGCCCCCGCCTGTTCTTC. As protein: CASSLETSGSPRLFF.

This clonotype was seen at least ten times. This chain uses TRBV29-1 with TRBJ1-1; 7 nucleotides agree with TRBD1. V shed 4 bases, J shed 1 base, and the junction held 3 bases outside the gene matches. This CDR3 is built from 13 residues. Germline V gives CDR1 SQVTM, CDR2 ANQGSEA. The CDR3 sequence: CSVVRQGNTEAFF. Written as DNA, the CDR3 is TGCAGCGTTGTGAGACAGGGGAACACTGAAGCTTTCTTT. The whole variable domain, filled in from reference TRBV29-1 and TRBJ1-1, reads SAVISQKPSRDICQRGTSLTIQCQVDSQVTMMFWYRQQPGQSLTLIATANQGSEATYESGFVIDKFPISRPNLTFSTLTVSNMSPEDSSIYLCSVVRQGNTEAFFGQGTRLTVV.

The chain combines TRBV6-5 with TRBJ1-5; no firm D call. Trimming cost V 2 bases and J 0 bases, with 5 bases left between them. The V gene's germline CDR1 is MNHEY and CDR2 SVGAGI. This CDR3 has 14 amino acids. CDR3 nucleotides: TGTGCCAGCAGTTACCCCGATAGCAATCAGCCCCAGCATTTT. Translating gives CASSYPDSNQPQHF.

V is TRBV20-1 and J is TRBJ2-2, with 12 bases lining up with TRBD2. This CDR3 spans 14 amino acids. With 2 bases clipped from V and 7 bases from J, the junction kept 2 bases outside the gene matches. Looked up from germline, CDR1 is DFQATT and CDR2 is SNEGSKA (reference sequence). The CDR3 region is CSARTSGRSGELFF. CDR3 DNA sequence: TGCAGTGCTAGAACTAGCGGGAGGAGCGGGGAGCTGTTTTTT.

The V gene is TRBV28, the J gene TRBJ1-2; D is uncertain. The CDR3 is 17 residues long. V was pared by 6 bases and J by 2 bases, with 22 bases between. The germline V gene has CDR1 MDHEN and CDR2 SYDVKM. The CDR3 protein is CASSSPPGPTLNYGYTF. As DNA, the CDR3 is TGTGCCAGCAGCTCCCCCCCCGGGCCTACTTTGAACTATGGCTACACCTTC.

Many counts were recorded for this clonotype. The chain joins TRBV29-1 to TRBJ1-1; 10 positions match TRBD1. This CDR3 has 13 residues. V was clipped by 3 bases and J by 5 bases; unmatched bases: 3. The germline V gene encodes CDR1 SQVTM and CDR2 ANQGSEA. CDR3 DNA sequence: TGCAGCGTTGAGCGGACAGGGGGGACTGAAGCTTTCTTT. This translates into CSVERTGGTEAFF.

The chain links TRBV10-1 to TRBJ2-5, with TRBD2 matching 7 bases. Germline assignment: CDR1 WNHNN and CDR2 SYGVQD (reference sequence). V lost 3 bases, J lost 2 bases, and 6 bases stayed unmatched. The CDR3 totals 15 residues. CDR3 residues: CASSESAGAQETQYF. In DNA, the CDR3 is TGCGCCAGCAGTGAATCGGCGGGAGCTCAAGAGACCCAGTACTTC.